This is a list of T cell receptor beta chains from one sample in a study of OX40 agonist ivuxolimab in advanced cancers. Generated by immunoSEQ multiplex PCR, the TCRdb table keeps only in-frame clones and is missing some. This table has 10,000 to 15,000 clones, 80% appearing once. Specimen: CD4+ or CD8+ T cells sorted from blood, collected in a trial of the OX40 agonist ivuxolimab. These receptor sequences come from an adult with an advanced solid tumor such as melanoma, head and neck, liver or kidney cancer. The CDR3 runs from the conserved cysteine through the conserved F or W.

v_gene,j_gene,CDR3aa
TRBV7-2,TRBJ2-3,CASSWTNTDTQYF
TRBV27,TRBJ2-2,CASWFLGAGTTGELFF
TRBV19,TRBJ2-2,CASRGGSGELFF
TRBV6-5,TRBJ2-5,CASSYGQGQETQYF
TRBV18,TRBJ2-2,CASSTPDGNGELFF
TRBV19,TRBJ1-5,CASFGQGEAQPQHF
TRBV6-4,TRBJ2-1,CANPGQRESYNEQFF
TRBV30,TRBJ1-5,CAWSVRQLGEPQHF
TRBV27,TRBJ2-1,CASSLFGDGSSYNEQFF
TRBV9,TRBJ2-7,CASSPRTASYEQYF
TRBV7-6,TRBJ2-2,CASSLGGNSVRSGELFF
TRBV27,TRBJ2-5,CASSLWHGGGYQETQYF
TRBV6-4,TRBJ1-2,CASSERIGGFYGYTF
TRBV11-2,TRBJ2-1,CASSPSRTSGNEQFF
TRBV6-1,TRBJ2-7,CASSADPGLKGGAVLYEQYF
TRBV6-5,TRBJ1-1,CASSWADVNTEAFF
TRBV27,TRBJ1-5,CASSSTGTGGNQPQHF
TRBV7-9,TRBJ1-1,CASSPTRGMNTEAFF
TRBV6-4,TRBJ2-5,CASSDSAEETQYF
TRBV9,TRBJ1-1,CASSVGHTGDTEAFF
TRBV29-1,TRBJ2-1,CSVEDPEGGVNEQFF
TRBV7-3,TRBJ1-2,CVSSLTGAGREAGYTF
TRBV29-1,TRBJ1-4,CSVWDREGEKLFF
TRBV10-1,TRBJ1-3,CASSGPTGNSGNTIYF
TRBV15,TRBJ2-5,CATSRDSAGPYQETQYF
TRBV7-8,TRBJ1-1,CASSSTGRTEAFF
TRBV27,TRBJ1-5,CASRFAGPGQPQHF
TRBV30,TRBJ1-3,CACDFNGSGNTIYF
TRBV29-1,TRBJ1-4,CSVEASGTGFEKLFF
TRBV7-2,TRBJ1-5,CASRDGKNSNQPQHF
TRBV7-8,TRBJ1-5,CASSLGRDNQPQHF
TRBV29-1,TRBJ1-1,CSVPGLSTTMNTEAFF
TRBV5-5,TRBJ2-7,CASSLGDRGLSYEQYF
TRBV5-6,TRBJ2-5,CASSFKSIVWDRVQETQYF
TRBV4-1,TRBJ2-1,CASSPQGNEQFF
TRBV28,TRBJ2-1,CASSLGPNNEQFF
TRBV27,TRBJ2-7,CASSLGRTYEQYF
TRBV7-6,TRBJ2-3,CASSLAGGAADTQYF
TRBV7-2,TRBJ1-4,CASSLAPATNEKLFF
TRBV4-2,TRBJ1-1,CASSQEGGEAQAFF
TRBV7-8,TRBJ2-1,CASSFLAEYNEQFF
TRBV18,TRBJ2-7,CASSPARGSYEQYF
TRBV6-4,TRBJ2-2,CASSEAGSNTGELFF
TRBV2,TRBJ2-1,CASSDRGFWNEQFF